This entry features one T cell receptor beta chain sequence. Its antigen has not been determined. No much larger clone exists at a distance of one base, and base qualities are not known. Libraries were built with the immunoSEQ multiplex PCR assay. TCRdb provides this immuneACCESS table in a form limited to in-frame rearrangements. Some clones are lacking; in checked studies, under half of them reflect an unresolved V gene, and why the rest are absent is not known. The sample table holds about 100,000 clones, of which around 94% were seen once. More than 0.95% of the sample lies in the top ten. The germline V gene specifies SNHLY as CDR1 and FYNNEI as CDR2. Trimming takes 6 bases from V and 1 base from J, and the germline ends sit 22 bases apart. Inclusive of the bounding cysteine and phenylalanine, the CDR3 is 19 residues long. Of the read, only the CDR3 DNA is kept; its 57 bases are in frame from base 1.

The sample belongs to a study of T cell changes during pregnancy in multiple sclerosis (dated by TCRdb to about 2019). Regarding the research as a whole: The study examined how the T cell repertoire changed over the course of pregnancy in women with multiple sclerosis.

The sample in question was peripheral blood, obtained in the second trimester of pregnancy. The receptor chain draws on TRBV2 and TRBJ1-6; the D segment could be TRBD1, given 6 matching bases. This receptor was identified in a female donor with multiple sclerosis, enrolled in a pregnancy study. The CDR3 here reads CASRALQGPPRSYNSPLHF. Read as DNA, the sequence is TGTGCCAGCAGAGCATTACAGGGCCCCCCTAGGTCCTATAATTCACCCCTCCACTTT.